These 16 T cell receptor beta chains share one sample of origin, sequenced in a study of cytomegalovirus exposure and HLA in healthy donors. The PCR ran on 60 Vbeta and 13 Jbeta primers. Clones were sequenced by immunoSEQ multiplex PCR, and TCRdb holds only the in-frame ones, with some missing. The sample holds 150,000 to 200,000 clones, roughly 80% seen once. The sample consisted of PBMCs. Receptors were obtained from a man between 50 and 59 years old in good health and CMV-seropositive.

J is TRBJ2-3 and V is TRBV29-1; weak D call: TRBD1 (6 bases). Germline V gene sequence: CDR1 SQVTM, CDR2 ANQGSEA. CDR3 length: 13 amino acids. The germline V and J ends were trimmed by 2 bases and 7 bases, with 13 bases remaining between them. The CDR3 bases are TGCAGCGTTGAACCTACACAGGGAAATACGCAGTATTTT. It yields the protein CSVEPTQGNTQYF.

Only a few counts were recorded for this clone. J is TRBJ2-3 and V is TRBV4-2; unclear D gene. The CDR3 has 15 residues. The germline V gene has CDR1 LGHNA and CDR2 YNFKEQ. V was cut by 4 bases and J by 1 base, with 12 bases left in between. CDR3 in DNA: TGTGCCAGCAGCCCCGGCCCTCGGGGCACAGATACGCAGTATTTT. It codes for CASSPGPRGTDTQYF.

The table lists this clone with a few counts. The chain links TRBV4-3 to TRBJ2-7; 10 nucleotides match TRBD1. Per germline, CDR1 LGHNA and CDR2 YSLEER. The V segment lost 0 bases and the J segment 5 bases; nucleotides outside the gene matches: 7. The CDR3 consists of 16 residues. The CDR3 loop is CASSQERTGGLNEQYF. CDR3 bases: TGCGCCAGCAGCCAAGAAAGGACAGGGGGTTTAAACGAGCAGTACTTC.

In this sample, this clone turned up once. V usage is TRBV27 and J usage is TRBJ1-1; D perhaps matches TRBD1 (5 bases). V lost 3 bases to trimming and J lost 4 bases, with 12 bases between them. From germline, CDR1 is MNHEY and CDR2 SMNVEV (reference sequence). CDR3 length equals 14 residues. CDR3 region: CASSLLGGSTEAFF. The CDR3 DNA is TGTGCCAGCAGTTTGTTGGGGGGGAGCACTGAAGCTTTCTTT.

CDR3 coding DNA: TGCGCCAGCAGCCAGCAGGTATCGAGCAATCAGCCCCAGCATTTT. Translating gives CASSQQVSSNQPQHF. The V call is TRBV4-1, the J call TRBJ1-5, with unresolved D. Deletions cut 3 bases from V and 1 base from J, with 10 bases between. The CDR3 loop spans 15 amino acids. Per germline, CDR1 MGHRA and CDR2 YSYEKL.

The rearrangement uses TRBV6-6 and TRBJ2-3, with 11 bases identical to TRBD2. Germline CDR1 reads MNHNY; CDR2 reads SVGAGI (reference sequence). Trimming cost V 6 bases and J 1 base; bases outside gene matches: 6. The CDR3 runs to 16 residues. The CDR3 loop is CASSLAGGPGTDTQYF. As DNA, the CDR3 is TGTGCCAGCAGCTTAGCGGGGGGGCCAGGCACAGATACGCAGTATTTT.

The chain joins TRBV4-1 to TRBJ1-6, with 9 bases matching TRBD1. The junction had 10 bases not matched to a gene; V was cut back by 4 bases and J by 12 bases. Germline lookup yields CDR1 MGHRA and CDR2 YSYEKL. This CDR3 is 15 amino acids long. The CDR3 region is CASSLHRDRDLPLHF. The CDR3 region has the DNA TGCGCCAGCAGCCTCCACCGGGACAGGGATTTACCCCTCCACTTT.

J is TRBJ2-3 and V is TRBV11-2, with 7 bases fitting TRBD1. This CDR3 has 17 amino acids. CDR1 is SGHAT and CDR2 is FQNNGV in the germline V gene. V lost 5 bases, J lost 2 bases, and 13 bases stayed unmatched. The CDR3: CASSATGQRIATDTQYF. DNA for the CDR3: TGTGCCAGCAGCGCAACGGGACAGAGAATCGCCACAGATACGCAGTATTTT.

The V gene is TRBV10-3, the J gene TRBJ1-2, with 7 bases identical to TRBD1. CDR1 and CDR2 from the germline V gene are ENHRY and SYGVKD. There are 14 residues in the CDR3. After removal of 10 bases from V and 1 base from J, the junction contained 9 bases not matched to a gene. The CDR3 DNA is TGTGCCACTATCCCACGGGACAGTAACTATGGCTACACCTTC. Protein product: CATIPRDSNYGYTF.

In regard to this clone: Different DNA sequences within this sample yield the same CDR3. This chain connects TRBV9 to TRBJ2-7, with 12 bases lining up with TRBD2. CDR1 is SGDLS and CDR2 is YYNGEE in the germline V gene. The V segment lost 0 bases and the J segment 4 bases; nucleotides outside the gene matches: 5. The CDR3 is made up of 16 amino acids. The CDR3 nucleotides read TGTGCCAGCAGCGTAGGGCCTAGCGGGGGGGTTTACGAGCAGTACTTC. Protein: CASSVGPSGGVYEQYF.

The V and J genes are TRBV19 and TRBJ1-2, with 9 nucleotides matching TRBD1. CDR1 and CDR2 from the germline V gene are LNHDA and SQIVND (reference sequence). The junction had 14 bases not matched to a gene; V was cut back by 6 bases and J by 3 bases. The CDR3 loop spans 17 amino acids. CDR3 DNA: TGTGCCAGTAGAGCCCGGGACAGGGAGAGCAAATACTATGGCTACACCTTC. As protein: CASRARDRESKYYGYTF.

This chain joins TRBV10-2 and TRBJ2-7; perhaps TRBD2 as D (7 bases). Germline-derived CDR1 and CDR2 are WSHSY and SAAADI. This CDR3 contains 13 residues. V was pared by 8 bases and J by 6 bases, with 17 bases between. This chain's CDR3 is CASGGNGGREQYF. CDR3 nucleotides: TGCGCCAGCGGGGGGAACGGGGGGCGCGAGCAGTACTTC.

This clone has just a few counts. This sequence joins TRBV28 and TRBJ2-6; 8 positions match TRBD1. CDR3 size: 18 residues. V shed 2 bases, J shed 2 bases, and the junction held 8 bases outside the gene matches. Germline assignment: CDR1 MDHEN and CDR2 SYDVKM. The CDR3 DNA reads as TGTGCCAGCAGTTTAATCAATGGACAGGGACCTGGGGCCAACGTCCTGACTTTC. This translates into CASSLINGQGPGANVLTF.

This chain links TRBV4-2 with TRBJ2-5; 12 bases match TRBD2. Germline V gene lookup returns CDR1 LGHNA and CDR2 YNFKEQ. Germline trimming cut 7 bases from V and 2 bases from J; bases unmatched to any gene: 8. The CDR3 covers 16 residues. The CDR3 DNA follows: TGTGCCAGCAAGGCACTAGCGGGGGGAGGGCAAGAGACCCAGTACTTC. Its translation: CASKALAGGGQETQYF.

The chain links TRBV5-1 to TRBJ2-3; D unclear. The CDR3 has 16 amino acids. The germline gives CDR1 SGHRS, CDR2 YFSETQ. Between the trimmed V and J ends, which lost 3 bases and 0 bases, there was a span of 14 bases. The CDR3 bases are TGCGCCAGCAGCTCGGTCTTTATGACTAGCACAGATACGCAGTATTTT. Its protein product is CASSSVFMTSTDTQYF. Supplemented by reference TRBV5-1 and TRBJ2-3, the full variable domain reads KAGVTQTPRYLIKTRGQQVTLSCSPISGHRSVSWYQQTPGQGLQFLFEYFSETQRNKGNFPGRFSGRQFSNSRSEMNVSTLELGDSALYLCASSSVFMTSTDTQYFGPGTRLTVL.

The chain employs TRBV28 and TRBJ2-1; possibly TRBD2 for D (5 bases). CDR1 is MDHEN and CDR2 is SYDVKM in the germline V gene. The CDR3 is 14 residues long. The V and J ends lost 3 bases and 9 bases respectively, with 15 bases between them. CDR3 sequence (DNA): TGTGCCAGCAGTTTTTCGGGATTAGCTGGTGAGCAGTTCTTC. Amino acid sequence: CASSFSGLAGEQFF.